The 6 T cell receptor beta chains in this list originate from one sample, sequenced in a study of beta chain features in type 1 diabetes. The isolated RNA, all of it, was reverse transcribed, so expressed TCRB transcripts were what got sequenced. The protocol was immunoSEQ multiplex PCR, while the TCRdb copy is restricted to in-frame clones and leaves out a portion. The table has tens of thousands of clones, 50% seen once. The sequenced material came from stem cell memory CD4+ T cells from blood. The receptors come from a woman aged 25 to 39 in good health.

The genes are TRBV20-1 and TRBJ1-1; D may be TRBD1 (6 bases). The germline V and J ends were trimmed by 6 bases and 4 bases, with 9 bases remaining between them. CDR1 and CDR2 from the germline V gene are DFQATT and SNEGSKA (reference sequence). CDR3 size: 11 residues. CDR3 coding DNA: TGCAGTGCCGTGGACAGCACTGAAGCTTTCTTT. Its protein product is CSAVDSTEAFF.

This clone was detected a few times. V gene TRBV28 combines with J gene TRBJ2-5; 9 bases line up with TRBD2. There are 13 residues in the CDR3. Germline V gene sequence: CDR1 MDHEN, CDR2 SYDVKM. V shed 4 bases and J 5 bases; nucleotides not matched to a gene: 2. The CDR3 loop reads CASSSLAGETQYF. The CDR3 DNA is TGTGCCAGCAGTTCTCTAGCGGGGGAGACCCAGTACTTC.

J is TRBJ2-7 and V is TRBV29-1; TRBD1 agrees at 7 bases. CDR3 length: 12 amino acids. Germline V gene lookup returns CDR1 SQVTM and CDR2 ANQGSEA. Trimming cost V 5 bases and J 4 bases; bases outside gene matches: 5. CDR3 sequence reads: CSVFGRGYEQYF. Here the CDR3 DNA reads TGCAGCGTTTTCGGCAGGGGGTACGAGCAGTACTTC.

The rearrangement joins TRBV2 to TRBJ2-2; 7 bases fit TRBD2. This CDR3 region has 17 residues. Germline values: CDR1 SNHLY, CDR2 FYNNEI. With V trimmed by 4 bases and J by 6 bases, 14 bases remained unmatched. The CDR3 DNA sequence: TGTGCCAGCAGTGTCGTTGCGGGAGAGGGAAACCCCGGGGAGCTGTTTTTT. Translation gives CASSVVAGEGNPGELFF.

This clone was observed a handful of times. This chain links TRBV7-8 with TRBJ1-5; tentatively, D is TRBD1 (5 bases). The V end was cut by 4 bases, the J end by 4 bases, with 5 bases between. The CDR3 covers 12 residues. From germline, CDR1 is SGHVS and CDR2 FQNEAQ. The CDR3 spells CASSSGNQPQHF. As DNA, the CDR3 is TGTGCCAGCAGCTCAGGGAATCAGCCCCAGCATTTT.

This clone came up a few times. The genes are TRBV6-5 and TRBJ2-7; 8 bases fit TRBD1. Losses at the gene ends were 4 bases for V and 5 bases for J; bases not matched to a gene: 7. The CDR3 loop spans 14 amino acids. CDR1 is MNHEY, CDR2 SVGAGI, per germline. CDR3 amino acids: CASSSQGAKNEQYF. In nucleotides, the CDR3 is TGTGCCAGCAGTTCCCAGGGGGCGAAGAACGAGCAGTACTTC.